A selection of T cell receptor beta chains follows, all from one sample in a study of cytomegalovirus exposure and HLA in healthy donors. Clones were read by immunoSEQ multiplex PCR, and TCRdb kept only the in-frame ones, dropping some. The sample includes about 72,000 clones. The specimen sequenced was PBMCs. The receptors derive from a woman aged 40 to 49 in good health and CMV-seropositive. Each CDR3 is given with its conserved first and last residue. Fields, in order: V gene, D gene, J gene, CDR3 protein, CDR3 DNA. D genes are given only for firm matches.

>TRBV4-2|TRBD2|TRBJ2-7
CASSRRLAGGTIYEQYF
TGTGCCAGCAGCCGAAGACTAGCGGGAGGTACCATTTACGAGCAGTACTTC
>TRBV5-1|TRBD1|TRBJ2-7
CASSLAGGQGIYEQYF
TGCGCCAGCAGCTTGGCCGGAGGACAGGGGATCTACGAGCAGTACTTC
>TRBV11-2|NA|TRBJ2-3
CASSLVRDSPQYF
TGTGCCAGCAGCTTAGTCCGGGACTCCCCGCAGTATTTT
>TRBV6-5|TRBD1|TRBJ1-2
CASSQTGNYGYTF
TGTGCCAGCAGCCAGACAGGGAACTATGGCTACACCTTC
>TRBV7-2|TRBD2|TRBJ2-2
CASSPKSGGSYGELFF
TGTGCCAGCAGCCCTAAGAGCGGGGGGTCGTACGGGGAGCTGTTTTTT
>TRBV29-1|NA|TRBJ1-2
CSVPWQGVDGYTF
TGCAGCGTTCCTTGGCAGGGTGTGGATGGCTACACCTTC
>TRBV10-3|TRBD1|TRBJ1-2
CAIGGTGAYGYTF
TGTGCCATCGGTGGGACAGGCGCCTATGGCTACACCTTC
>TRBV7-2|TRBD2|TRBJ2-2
CASSPRTSGLTGELFF
TGTGCCAGCAGCCCTCGGACTAGCGGACTCACCGGGGAGCTGTTTTTT
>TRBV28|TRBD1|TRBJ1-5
CASSLYRTGTFSNQPQHF
TGTGCCAGCAGTTTGTATCGGACAGGGACGTTTAGCAATCAGCCCCAGCATTTT
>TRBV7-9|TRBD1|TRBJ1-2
CATRQGGYGYTF
TGTGCCACGCGACAGGGAGGCTATGGCTACACCTTC
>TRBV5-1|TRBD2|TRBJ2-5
CASGGGETQYF
TGCGCCAGCGGGGGAGGGGAGACCCAGTACTTC
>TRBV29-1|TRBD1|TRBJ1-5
CSVAGQGDQPQHF
TGCAGCGTTGCGGGACAGGGGGATCAGCCCCAGCATTTT
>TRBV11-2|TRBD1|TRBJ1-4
CASSPDTPDRTTNEKLFF
TGTGCCAGCAGCCCCGATACCCCGGACAGGACAACTAATGAAAAACTGTTTTTT
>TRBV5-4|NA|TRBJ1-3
CASSLDSLSGNTIYF
TGTGCCAGCAGCTTAGACAGCCTCTCTGGAAACACCATATATTTT
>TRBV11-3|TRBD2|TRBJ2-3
CASSLGIAGGPSDTQYF
TGTGCCAGCAGCTTGGGAATAGCGGGGGGGCCCTCAGATACGCAGTATTTT
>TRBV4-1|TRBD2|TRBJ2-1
CASSQGPSGSTVIGYNEQFF
TGCGCCAGCAGCCAAGGGCCCAGCGGGAGTACCGTCATCGGCTACAATGAGCAGTTCTTC
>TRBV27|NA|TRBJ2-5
CASGRETQYF
TGTGCCAGCGGTCGGGAGACCCAGTACTTC
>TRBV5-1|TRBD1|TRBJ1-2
CASSLGSRDRGSGYTF
TGCGCCAGCAGCTTGGGCTCCCGGGACAGGGGATCTGGCTACACCTTC
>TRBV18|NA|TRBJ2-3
CASSLAGPDTQYF
TGTGCCAGCTCCTTGGCGGGTCCAGATACGCAGTATTTT
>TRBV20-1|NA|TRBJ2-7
CSAIWNYEQYF
TGCAGTGCTATTTGGAACTACGAGCAGTACTTC
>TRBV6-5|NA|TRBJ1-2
CASSPGAGTGIWAF
TGTGCCAGCAGTCCCGGAGCCGGGACTGGTATTTGGGCCTTC